The clone carrying this T cell receptor (beta chain) was seen a handful of times. These data come from a study of response to subunit inactivated influenza vaccine. From germline, CDR1 is SEHNR and CDR2 FQNEAQ (reference sequence). The CDR3 runs to 12 residues. V was clipped by 2 bases and J by 9 bases, with 8 bases between them. TCRdb re-called the RT-PCR reads with MiXCR, one entry per CDR3 protein. The sample includes about 780,000 distinct CDR3 sequences, around a sixth of them seen just once. This clonotype was sampled from a man aged 50 to 59 who received an inactivated influenza vaccine. The sample in question was PBMCs from blood, obtained around 5 days after vaccination. J is TRBJ2-1 and V is TRBV7-9; D remains unclear. CDR3 in DNA: TGTGCCAGCAGCTTAATTGTAGGTGAGCAGTTCTTC. Translated: CASSLIVGEQFF.